These 20 T cell receptor beta chains share one sample of origin, sequenced in a study of T cells in women clearing cervical HPV infection. Libraries were prepared by immunoSEQ multiplex PCR; TCRdb keeps only in-frame clonotypes and omits some of them. Its clone listing holds tens of thousands of clones. Sample: blood buffy coat. These TCRs come from a woman aged 18 to 75 with a cervical HPV16 infection that either progressed to CIN3+ or cleared (not recorded which).

Notes on this clone: Read coverage stops 3 residues before the CDR3 terminus; the germline J gene supplies the remainder. The chain recombines TRBV7-6 with TRBJ1-1; possibly TRBD1 for D (5 bases). The V end was cut by 1 base, the J end by 1 base, with 10 bases between. Germline V gene lookup returns CDR1 SGHVS and CDR2 FNYEAQ. The CDR3 totals 15 residues. The CDR3 reads CASSLGGYGNTEAFF. The covered CDR3 bases are TGTGCCAGCAGCTTAGGGGGCTACGGGAACACTGAA. The whole variable domain, remainder taken from reference TRBV7-6 and TRBJ1-1, is GAGVSQSPRYKVTKRGQDVALRCDPISGHVSLYWYRQALGQGPEFLTYFNYEAQQDKSGLPNDRFSAERPEGSISTLTIQRTEQRDSAMYRCASSLGGYGNTEAFFGQGTRLTVV.

Concerning this clone: The missing CDR3 end, 3 residues past where the read stops, is filled in from the germline J gene. The rearrangement links TRBV5-1 to TRBJ2-1, with a weak D call TRBD1 (6 bases). The CDR3 length is 17 residues. Per the germline V gene, CDR1 is SGHRS and CDR2 is YFSETQ. Between the trimmed V and J ends, which lost 2 bases and 7 bases, there was a span of 22 bases. Incomplete CDR3 DNA: TGCGCCAGCAGCTTCCTACTACACAGGGTACTACGAAATGAG. Amino acid sequence: CASSFLLHRVLRNE. The full CDR3 sequence reads CASSFLLHRVLRNEQFF. Full variable domain (rest looked up from reference TRBV5-1 and TRBJ2-1): KAGVTQTPRYLIKTRGQQVTLSCSPISGHRSVSWYQQTPGQGLQFLFEYFSETQRNKGNFPGRFSGRQFSNSRSEMNVSTLELGDSALYLCASSFLLHRVLRNEQFFGPGTRLTVL.

About this clone: The read is 3 residues too short to cover the CDR3 end, so that end is filled in from the germline J gene. The V gene is TRBV5-1, the J gene TRBJ2-6; D might be TRBD2 (5 bases). Germline CDR1 and CDR2: SGHRS and YFSETQ. The germline V and J ends were trimmed by 4 bases and 2 bases, with 13 bases remaining between them. CDR3 length: 16 amino acids. This CDR3 reads CASSPAGTAGANVLTF. The CDR3 bases that were read are TGCGCCAGCAGCCCCGCGGGTACCGCTGGGGCCAACGTC.

About this clone itself: The read halts 3 residues ahead of the CDR3 end, with the missing end drawn from the germline J gene. The J gene is TRBJ2-7, the V gene TRBV18; 10 bases line up with TRBD2. This CDR3 is built from 18 residues. With V trimmed by 6 bases and J by 2 bases, 16 bases remained unmatched. CDR1 is KGHSH and CDR2 is LQKENI in the germline V gene. CDR3 DNA, as far as it was read: TGTGCCAGCTCCCCGGGTCGGGTAGCGGGGGGCCGAACCTACGAG. This encodes CASSPGRVAGGRTYE. The whole CDR3 region reads CASSPGRVAGGRTYEQYF.

As regards this clone: The read comes to an end 3 residues before the CDR3 does, leaving the germline J gene to fill in the end. The chain is built from TRBV11-2 and TRBJ1-2; 10 bases agree with TRBD1. CDR3 length: 14 residues. V lost 5 bases, J lost 4 bases, and 4 bases stayed unmatched. Germline V gene data show CDR1 as SGHAT and CDR2 as FQNNGV. Incomplete CDR3 DNA: TGTGCCAGCAGCCGGGACAGGGGTTCCTATGGC. Its translation is CASSRDRGSYG. The whole CDR3 reads CASSRDRGSYGYTF.

As for this clone: The read terminates 3 residues before the CDR3 end, so the remaining end is supplied by the germline J gene. This chain connects TRBV6-1 to TRBJ2-7; possible D gene TRBD1, 5 bases. Trimming removed 6 bases at V and 1 base at J, with 16 bases between. The germline V gene has CDR1 MNHNS and CDR2 SASEGT. The CDR3 consists of 15 residues. CDR3 bases read: TGTGCCAGCAGCGAATCCCCAGGGCTTTCCTACGAG. As protein: CASSESPGLSYE. In full, the CDR3 reads CASSESPGLSYEQYF.

With regard to this clone: Read data end 3 residues before the CDR3 end; the end is taken from the germline J gene. The chain employs TRBV2 and TRBJ2-3, with D maybe TRBD1 (5 bases). The CDR3 has 14 residues. Germline V gene lookup returns CDR1 SNHLY and CDR2 FYNNEI. Trimming shortened V by 2 bases and J by 1 base, and 7 bases separated the two germline ends. The DNA read from the CDR3 is TGTGCCAGCAGTGAACCGACAGGCACAGATACG. Its protein product is CASSEPTGTDT. The full CDR3 protein is CASSEPTGTDTQYF.

The CDR3: CASSLGGNTEAFF. The covered CDR3 bases are TGTGCCAGCAGCTTAGGAGGGAACACTGAA. The chain joins TRBV11-2 to TRBJ1-1, with D unresolved. The CDR3 end is not reached by the read, which stops 3 residues before it; the germline J gene fills it in. Trimming took off 1 base at V and 1 base at J, with 4 bases between the two ends. CDR1 and CDR2 from the germline V gene are SGHAT and FQNNGV. There are 13 residues in the CDR3.

Regarding this clone: Coverage ceases 3 residues before the CDR3 finishes, and the germline J gene fills in the end. V is TRBV18 and J is TRBJ1-4; D possibly corresponds to TRBD1 (5 bases). The CDR3 is made up of 14 amino acids. The V gene's germline CDR1 is KGHSH and CDR2 LQKENI. CDR3 residues: CASSPDSYNSPLFF. The sequenced part of the CDR3 DNA is TGTGCCAGCTCACCAGACAGCTATAATTCACCA. Looking up the rest from reference TRBV18 and TRBJ1-4 gives the full variable domain: NAGVMQNPRHLVRRRGQEARLRCSPMKGHSHVYWYRQLPEEGLKFMVYLQKENIIDESGMPKERFSAEFPKEGPSILRIQQVVRGDSAAYFCASSPDSYNSPLFFGSGTQLSVL.

Of note for this clone: The CDR3 end is not reached by the read, which stops 3 residues before it; the germline J gene fills it in. This chain connects TRBV6-2 or TRBV6-3 to TRBJ2-3; D possibly corresponds to TRBD2 (6 bases). Germline V lookup: CDR1 MNHEY, CDR2 SVGEGT. The CDR3 consists of 13 residues. The CDR3 sequence: CASVGGGYQPQYF. CDR3 bases read: TGTGCCAGCGTCGGGGGAGGATATCAGCCG.

A word on this clone: The read finishes 3 residues shy of the CDR3 end, and the germline J gene is used to complete it. The rearrangement links TRBV20-1 to TRBJ2-1; 10 bases line up with TRBD2. CDR1 and CDR2 (germline): DFQATT, SNEGSKA (reference sequence). V dropped 5 bases and J dropped 0; count of bases not matched to a gene: 7. This CDR3 comprises 16 residues. CDR3 sequence: CSASGTSASSYNEQFF. Incomplete CDR3 DNA: TGCAGTGCTTCCGGGACTAGCGCGAGCTCCTACAATGAG.

For this clone: The CDR3 is cut off 3 residues early in the read; its end comes from the germline J gene. The gene calls are TRBV20-1 and TRBJ2-4; D may be TRBD2 (6 bases). The CDR3 consists of 15 residues. Trimming removed 6 bases from V and 8 bases from J, with 23 bases in between. In germline, CDR1 is DFQATT, CDR2 SNEGSKA (reference sequence). This CDR3 is CSAETDYRGKDIQYF. CDR3 DNA (partial): TGCAGTGCGGAGACGGATTACCGGGGGAAAGACATT.

Comments on this clone: The read ends 3 residues shy of where the CDR3 ends; the end is completed using the germline J gene. V is TRBV11-1 and J is TRBJ2-1; tentatively, D is TRBD1 (6 bases). The V end was cut by 1 base, the J end by 6 bases, with 10 bases between. Germline V gives CDR1 SGHAT, CDR2 FQDESV (reference sequence). The CDR3 is 14 amino acids. The CDR3 DNA, read in part, is TGTGCCAGCAGCTTAGGGGACACCCCCAATGAG. It encodes CASSLGDTPNE. The whole CDR3 protein is CASSLGDTPNEQFF.

The CDR3 DNA, read in part, is TGTGCCAGCAGTGTATTGGGTTCAACTAATGAAAAG. It specifies CASSVLGSTNEK. Given in full, the CDR3 is CASSVLGSTNEKLFF. The chain has TRBV6-1 and TRBJ2-2; D is undetermined. With the read ending 3 residues before the CDR3 end, the germline J gene is used to fill in that end. Germline V gene lookup returns CDR1 MNHNS and CDR2 SASEGT. This CDR3 contains 15 residues.

Details on this clone: The read ends 3 residues before the CDR3 terminus; that terminus is restored from the germline J gene. The rearrangement joins TRBV4-1 to TRBJ1-2; the D gene is possibly TRBD1 (6 bases). CDR3 length: 14 amino acids. CDR1 is MGHRA and CDR2 is YSYEKL in the germline V gene. V was clipped by 3 bases and J by 3 bases, with 11 bases between them. The CDR3 DNA, read in part, is TGCGCCAGCAGCCACCAGGGGCTACACTATGGC. This encodes CASSHQGLHYG. The entire CDR3 sequence reads CASSHQGLHYGYTF.

With respect to this clone: The read halts 3 residues ahead of the CDR3 end, with the missing end drawn from the germline J gene. This rearrangement joins TRBV19 to TRBJ1-2; no firm D call. Germline V lookup: CDR1 LNHDA, CDR2 SQIVND (reference sequence). This CDR3 spans 14 amino acids. The CDR3 loop is CASSITSGVNDYTF. The sequenced CDR3 bases are TGTGCCAGTAGTATAACTAGCGGGGTGAATGAC.

Concerning this clone: The CDR3 is cut off 3 residues early in the read; its end comes from the germline J gene. This sequence joins TRBV12-5 and TRBJ2-1; TRBD2 aligns across 14 bases. Trimming removed 1 base from V and 9 bases from J; junction bases left unmatched: 8. Germline-derived CDR1 and CDR2 are LGHNT and FRNRAP. CDR3 length: 17 residues. The CDR3 DNA, read in part, is TGTGCTAGTGGTTTGGGACTGACTAGCGGGAGGGGAGGTGAG. Its protein is CASGLGLTSGRGGE. The whole CDR3 protein reads CASGLGLTSGRGGEQFF.

Details on this clone: The read ends 3 residues early relative to the CDR3; the germline J gene fills the gap. The chain joins TRBV20-1 to TRBJ1-2; 11 bases match TRBD1. Germline V gives CDR1 DFQATT, CDR2 SNEGSKA (reference sequence). CDR3 length: 15 amino acids. The CDR3 is CSARDAGQGARGYTF. CDR3 DNA, as far as it was read: TGCAGTGCTAGAGATGCAGGACAGGGGGCGCGGGGC.

Concerning this clone itself: The CDR3 extends 3 residues past the end of the read, so its final part is completed from the germline J gene. The J gene is TRBJ1-2, the V gene TRBV7-2; D is unclear. In germline, CDR1 is SGHTA, CDR2 FQGNSA. The CDR3 is 14 residues long. The DNA read from the CDR3 is TGTGCCAGCAGCTTAGAGAAGGGCTCCTACGAC. This translates into CASSLEKGSYD. The whole CDR3 is CASSLEKGSYDYTF.

On this clone: The CDR3 extends 3 residues past the end of the read, so its final part is completed from the germline J gene. The rearrangement joins TRBV5-1 to TRBJ1-2; D may be TRBD1 (6 bases). This CDR3 has 14 amino acids. Germline loops: CDR1 SGHRS, CDR2 YFSETQ. The CDR3 DNA, read in part, is TGCGCCAGCACCCTAGCGGGGGGCTACAATGAC. The encoded protein is CASTLAGGYND. In full, the CDR3 reads CASTLAGGYNDYTF.